This T cell receptor (beta chain) was obtained from a study of cytomegalovirus exposure and HLA in healthy donors. In the study overall: Previous work identified roughly 120 million unique TCR beta sequences from around 170 million T cells. HLA-typed donors contributed approximately 86 million unique TCRs, which were held in an early data release. General study points: Certain sequence variants were highly shared and formed a cluster, and this cluster was likely a sequencing artifact. Analysis performed later found over 15,000 TCR beta sequences associated with HLA alleles at 0.05 false discovery rate.

This clone was detected only a few times. The antigen is undetermined. The CDR3 length is 15 residues. Germline V CDR1 and CDR2: LGHNA, YSLEER. V was cut by 2 bases and J by 0 bases, with 9 bases left in between. Researchers ran the PCR with 60 Vbeta and 13 Jbeta primers. This table comes from immunoSEQ multiplex PCR, and its TCRdb copy is limited to in-frame clones, with some not included. The sample includes approximately 110,000 clones, around 15% of them seen just once. The chain combines TRBV4-3 with TRBJ2-3, with D uncertain. This receptor was identified in a female donor in good health and CMV-seronegative. The material sequenced was PBMCs. The CDR3 region has the DNA TGCGCCAGCAGCCAATTACTTTCTAGCACAGATACGCAGTATTTT. Its protein is CASSQLLSSTDTQYF.